This T cell receptor (beta chain) was identified in a study of blood T cell repertoires in COVID-19. Study background: The United States, Italy and Spain were the sources of the acute and convalescent COVID-19 samples. T cells, B-cell-depleted T cells, or PBMCs supplied cDNA or gDNA.

In the authors' methods: Estimates of nucleated cell counts were drawn from the amplification of reference gene primers. Clones were sequenced by immunoSEQ multiplex PCR, and TCRdb holds only the in-frame ones, with some missing. V, J and clone size reflect that table, while D and trimming were determined from the DNA. Of around 140,000 clones in the sample, over 80% were seen once. Germline CDR1 SGDLS, CDR2 YYNGEE. The V and J ends lost 4 bases and 8 bases respectively, with 13 bases between them. The CDR3 runs 14 residues. Specimen: peripheral blood. This receptor was identified in an elderly man with acute or convalescent COVID-19. The chain links TRBV9 to TRBJ1-6; possible D gene TRBD1, 6 bases. CDR3 sequence: CASSPRTADSPLHF. CDR3 DNA sequence: TGTGCCAGCAGCCCGCGGACAGCCGATTCACCCCTCCACTTT.